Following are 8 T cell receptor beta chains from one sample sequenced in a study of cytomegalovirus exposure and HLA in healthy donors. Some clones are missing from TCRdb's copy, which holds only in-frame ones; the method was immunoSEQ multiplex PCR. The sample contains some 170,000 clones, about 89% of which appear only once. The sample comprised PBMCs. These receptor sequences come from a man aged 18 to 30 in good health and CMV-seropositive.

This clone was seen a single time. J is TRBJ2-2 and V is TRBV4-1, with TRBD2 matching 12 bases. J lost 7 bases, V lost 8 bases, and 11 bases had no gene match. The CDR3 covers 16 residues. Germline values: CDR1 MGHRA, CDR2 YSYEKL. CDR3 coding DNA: TGCGCCAGCGCGGCTCTAGCGGGAGGGCCGGGCGGGGAGCTGTTTTTT. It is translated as CASAALAGGPGGELFF.

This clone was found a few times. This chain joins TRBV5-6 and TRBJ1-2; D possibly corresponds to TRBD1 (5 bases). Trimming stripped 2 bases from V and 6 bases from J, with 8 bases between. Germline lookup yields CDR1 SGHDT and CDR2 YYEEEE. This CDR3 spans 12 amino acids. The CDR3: CASSLGHDGYTF. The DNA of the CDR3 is TGTGCCAGCAGCTTAGGACACGATGGCTACACCTTC.

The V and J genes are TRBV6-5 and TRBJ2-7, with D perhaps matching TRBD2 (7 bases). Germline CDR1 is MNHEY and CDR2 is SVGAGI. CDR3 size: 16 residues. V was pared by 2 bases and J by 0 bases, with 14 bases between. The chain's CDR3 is CASSYIGGAPSYEQYF. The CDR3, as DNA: TGTGCCAGCAGTTACATTGGGGGGGCACCCTCCTACGAGCAGTACTTC.

CDR3 DNA sequence: TGTGCCAGCAGCTTGGCCGGCGGATCCAACTATGGCTACACCTTC. It encodes CASSLAGGSNYGYTF. The chain couples TRBV5-6 to TRBJ1-2; D call uncertain. In germline, CDR1 is SGHDT, CDR2 YYEEEE. CDR3 length: 15 amino acids. Trimming took off 0 bases at V and 2 bases at J, with 11 bases between the two ends.

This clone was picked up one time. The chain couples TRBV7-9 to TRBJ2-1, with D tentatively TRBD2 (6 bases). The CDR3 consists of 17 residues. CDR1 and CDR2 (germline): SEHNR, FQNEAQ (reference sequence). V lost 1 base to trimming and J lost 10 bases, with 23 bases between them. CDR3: CASSLGGWAGPGEEQFF. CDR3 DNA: TGTGCCAGCAGCTTAGGCGGATGGGCGGGGCCGGGGGAGGAGCAGTTCTTC.

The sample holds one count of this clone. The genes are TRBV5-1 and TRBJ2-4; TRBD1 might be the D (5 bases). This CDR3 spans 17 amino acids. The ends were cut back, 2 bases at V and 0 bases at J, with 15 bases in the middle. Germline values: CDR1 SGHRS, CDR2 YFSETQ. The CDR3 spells CASSLMVGHKAKNIQYF. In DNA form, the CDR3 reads TGCGCCAGCAGCTTAATGGTGGGGCATAAAGCCAAAAACATTCAGTACTTC.

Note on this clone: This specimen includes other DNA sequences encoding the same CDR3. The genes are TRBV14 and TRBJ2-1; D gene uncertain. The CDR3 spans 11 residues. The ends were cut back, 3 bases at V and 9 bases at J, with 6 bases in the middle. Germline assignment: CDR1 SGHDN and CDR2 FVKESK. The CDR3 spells CASSHFREQFF. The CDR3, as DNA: TGTGCCAGCAGCCACTTCCGTGAGCAGTTCTTC.

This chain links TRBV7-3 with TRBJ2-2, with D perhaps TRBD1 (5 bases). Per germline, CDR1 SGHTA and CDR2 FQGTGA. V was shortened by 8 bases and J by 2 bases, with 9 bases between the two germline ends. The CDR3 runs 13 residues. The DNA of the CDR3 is TGTGCCAGCGGGGCCACAAACACCGGGGAGCTGTTTTTT. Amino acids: CASGATNTGELFF.